The 5 T cell receptor beta chains in this list originate from one sample, sequenced in a study of blood T cell repertoires in COVID-19. This table comes from immunoSEQ multiplex PCR, and its TCRdb copy is limited to in-frame clones, with some not included. The sample consists of 250,000 to 300,000 clones, around 83% of them appearing once. Sequencing used peripheral blood. The receptors were sampled from a man at least 80 years old with acute or convalescent COVID-19.

V is TRBV5-1 and J is TRBJ1-6, with D maybe TRBD1 (6 bases). Trimming cost V 4 bases and J 7 bases, with 18 bases left between them. Germline-derived CDR1 and CDR2 are SGHRS and YFSETQ. This CDR3 comprises 16 residues. Here the CDR3 reads CASSPRGGARNSPLHF. DNA for the CDR3: TGCGCCAGCAGCCCGAGGGGGGGGGCGAGAAATTCACCCCTCCACTTT.

This clone is a singleton in its sample. The rearrangement links TRBV5-6 to TRBJ1-1; perhaps TRBD1 as D (5 bases). The CDR3 spans 13 residues. Germline CDR1 reads SGHDT; CDR2 reads YYEEEE. V shed 3 bases and J shed 5 bases, with 11 bases lying between them. The CDR3 loop is CASSWRGRTEAFF. Written as DNA, the CDR3 is TGTGCCAGCAGCTGGAGGGGCCGAACTGAAGCTTTCTTT.

This chain uses TRBV28 with TRBJ1-2; D possibly corresponds to TRBD1 (5 bases). CDR1 and CDR2 from the germline V gene are MDHEN and SYDVKM. The CDR3 consists of 14 residues. The V end lost 5 bases, the J end lost 1 base, and 11 bases lay between the germline ends. CDR3 in DNA: TGTGCCAGCAGTCGACAGACGATTAACTATGGCTACACCTTC. Its protein is CASSRQTINYGYTF.

This chain uses TRBV5-1 with TRBJ2-7; no clear D. Trimming pared 0 bases from V and 2 bases from J, leaving 12 bases between. The CDR3 length is 15 residues. Germline V gives CDR1 SGHRS, CDR2 YFSETQ. CDR3 residues: CASSLGSGFAYEQYF. CDR3 bases: TGCGCCAGCAGCTTGGGGAGTGGATTTGCCTACGAGCAGTACTTC.

The chain recombines TRBV19 with TRBJ2-1; 8 bases are shared with TRBD1. CDR1 and CDR2 from the germline V gene are LNHDA and SQIVND (reference sequence). This CDR3 region has 19 residues. The ends lost 5 bases at V and 0 bases at J; junction bases unmatched: 15. In DNA form, the CDR3 reads TGTGCCAGTAGTTCGCGGACAGGGAATTACCCCTCCTCCTACAATGAGCAGTTCTTC. It yields the protein CASSSRTGNYPSSYNEQFF.